The 16 T cell receptor beta chains below all came from one sample that was sequenced in a study of blood T cell repertoires in COVID-19 (dated by TCRdb to 2020 to 2021). The library was generated by the immunoSEQ multiplex PCR assay. The source is immuneACCESS, and TCRdb retained only in-frame sequences with V and J called. Part of the clones is not carried over; for the studies checked, unresolved V genes explain less than half of this, and the remainder is unexplained. The sample includes 150,000 to 200,000 clones, with 70% to 90% observed a single time. The top ten constitute around 0.77% of the sample. Sample: PBMCs or T cells enriched from blood (not recorded which). Receptor source: a young woman who had recovered from COVID-19.

This chain links TRBV4-1 with TRBJ2-1; tentative D call: TRBD1 (6 bases). Germline CDR1 reads MGHRA; CDR2 reads YSYEKL. The CDR3 length is 15 residues. Trimming removed 4 bases at V and 1 base at J, with 11 bases between. In nucleotides, the CDR3 is TGCGCCAGCAGCCTTTCTCAGGGGTCCTACAATGAGCAGTTCTTC. Amino acid sequence: CASSLSQGSYNEQFF.

This chain connects TRBV4-1 to TRBJ1-6; D uncertain. Looked up from germline, CDR1 is MGHRA and CDR2 is YSYEKL. The germline V and J ends were trimmed by 1 base and 11 bases, with 9 bases remaining between them. This CDR3 contains 13 residues. CDR3 sequence (DNA): TGCGCCAGCAGCCAAGGCACAGAGCCACCCCTCCACTTT. Its protein is CASSQGTEPPLHF.

In this sample, this clone turned up once. The DNA for the CDR3 is TGTGCCAGCAGACAGGGGACCACAGGCCAGCCCCAGCATTTT. It specifies CASRQGTTGQPQHF. The chain is built from TRBV28 and TRBJ1-5; 7 bases map to TRBD1. Germline V gene data show CDR1 as MDHEN and CDR2 as SYDVKM. The CDR3 consists of 14 residues. With 6 bases clipped from V and 7 bases from J, the junction kept 9 bases outside the gene matches.

The V call is TRBV10-1, the J call TRBJ2-1, with D possibly being TRBD2 (5 bases). The germline V gene encodes CDR1 WNHNN and CDR2 SYGVQD (reference sequence). V was pared by 0 bases and J by 6 bases, with 12 bases between. There are 15 residues in the CDR3. CDR3 in DNA: TGCGCCAGCAGTGAGTCTACAGCGGCAGTCAATGAGCAGTTCTTC. It codes for CASSESTAAVNEQFF.

CDR3 protein: CASSLGSSDGYTF. CDR3 nucleotide sequence: TGTGCCAGCAGCTTAGGTTCTTCTGATGGCTACACCTTC. The genes are TRBV7-9 and TRBJ1-2; D gene ambiguous. CDR3 length equals 13 residues. CDR1 is SEHNR and CDR2 is FQNEAQ in the germline V gene (reference sequence). V was shortened by 1 base and J by 6 bases, with 9 bases between the two germline ends.

In this sample, this clone turned up once. CDR3 in DNA: TGTGCCAGCAGTCGGACAGGGGAGAGTTTTTGGGACGATGGCTACACCTTC. Protein: CASSRTGESFWDDGYTF. The chain joins TRBV6-6 to TRBJ1-2, with 9 bases fitting TRBD1. The germline V gene has CDR1 MNHNY and CDR2 SVGAGI (reference sequence). This CDR3 comprises 17 residues. The ends lost 5 bases at V and 6 bases at J; junction bases unmatched: 16.

The V call is TRBV4-1, the J call TRBJ2-7, with TRBD2 identical over 11 bases. The length of the CDR3 is 17 residues. Trimming at V came to 4 bases and at J to 2 bases, leaving 10 bases not matched to a gene. Germline CDR1 is MGHRA and CDR2 is YSYEKL. The CDR3 region is CASSPQVAGGPPYEQYF. CDR3 nucleotides: TGCGCCAGCAGCCCGCAGGTAGCGGGAGGGCCCCCCTACGAGCAGTACTTC.

The chain is built from TRBV27 and TRBJ1-2; tentative D call: TRBD1 (5 bases). The CDR3 length is 16 residues. V dropped 0 bases and J dropped 4 bases, with 15 bases sitting between them. Per germline, CDR1 MNHEY and CDR2 SMNVEV (reference sequence). The DNA of the CDR3 is TGTGCCAGCAGTTTATCGAATCCCACAGGTGGCTATGGCTACACCTTC. Its protein is CASSLSNPTGGYGYTF.

CDR3 sequence reads: CASSLLGSGLYEQYF. CDR3 in DNA: TGTGCCAGCAGTTTACTCGGGAGTGGCCTCTACGAGCAGTACTTC. This chain links TRBV27 with TRBJ2-7, with a possible D match to TRBD2 (6 bases). The CDR3 extends over 15 amino acids. Germline assignment: CDR1 MNHEY and CDR2 SMNVEV (reference sequence). Between the trimmed V and J ends, which lost 2 bases and 3 bases, there was a span of 14 bases.

The chain combines TRBV19 with TRBJ2-7, with D perhaps matching TRBD1 (8 bases). Germline CDR1 LNHDA, CDR2 SQIVND (reference sequence). Deletions cut 4 bases from V and 1 base from J, with 17 bases between. The CDR3 consists of 16 residues. CDR3 DNA: TGTGCCAGTAGTACCGGACAGGGAGGGGCATCCTACGAGCAGTACTTC. The encoded protein is CASSTGQGGASYEQYF.

This clone was seen a few times. The chain recombines TRBV5-1 with TRBJ1-3; D is undetermined. The CDR3 covers 16 residues. V lost 0 bases and J lost 0, with 10 bases in between. Germline V CDR1 and CDR2: SGHRS, YFSETQ. In DNA form, the CDR3 reads TGCGCCAGCAGCTTGGATACTTTGAGCTCTGGAAACACCATATATTTT. This encodes CASSLDTLSSGNTIYF.

V usage is TRBV2 and J usage is TRBJ2-7; 7 bases are shared with TRBD1. With V trimmed by 5 bases and J by 1 base, 5 bases remained unmatched. This CDR3 spans 14 amino acids. Germline CDR1 reads SNHLY; CDR2 reads FYNNEI. This chain's CDR3 is CASSRQGGSYEQYF. The CDR3 DNA is TGTGCCAGCAGTCGACAGGGTGGATCCTACGAGCAGTACTTC.

The rearrangement uses TRBV4-3 and TRBJ2-1, with a weak D call TRBD2 (6 bases). Deletions cut 4 bases from V and 0 bases from J, with 13 bases between. Germline-derived CDR1 and CDR2 are LGHNA and YSLEER. CDR3 length: 16 amino acids. The CDR3, as DNA: TGCGCCAGCAGCCCCTATAGCGGTAGCTCCTACAATGAGCAGTTCTTC. This translates into CASSPYSGSSYNEQFF.

The chain combines TRBV14 with TRBJ2-7; the D gene is possibly TRBD1 (5 bases). Germline CDR1 SGHDN, CDR2 FVKESK. The CDR3 spans 14 residues. V was cut by 1 base and J by 4 bases, with 11 bases left in between. CDR3 in amino acids: CASSQGTLRYEQYF. Written as DNA, the CDR3 is TGTGCCAGCAGCCAAGGGACACTTCGGTACGAGCAGTACTTC.

This clone was counted a single time. This chain connects TRBV4-3 to TRBJ2-3, with D tentatively TRBD1 (6 bases). CDR3 length: 16 amino acids. The germline V gene encodes CDR1 LGHNA and CDR2 YSLEER. Trimming stripped 0 bases from V and 2 bases from J, with 12 bases between. This CDR3 is CASSQDTGSATDTQYF. The CDR3 bases are TGCGCCAGCAGCCAAGACACAGGGTCAGCCACAGATACGCAGTATTTT.

This sequence joins TRBV29-1 and TRBJ2-1; 9 nucleotides line up with TRBD2. The germline CDR1 and CDR2 sequences are SQVTM and ANQGSEA. This CDR3 region has 12 residues. Unmatched junction bases numbered 1, after V lost 5 bases and J lost 5 bases. The CDR3 DNA follows: TGCAGCGTTAGCGGGGGGAACAATGAGCAGTTCTTC. This translates into CSVSGGNNEQFF.